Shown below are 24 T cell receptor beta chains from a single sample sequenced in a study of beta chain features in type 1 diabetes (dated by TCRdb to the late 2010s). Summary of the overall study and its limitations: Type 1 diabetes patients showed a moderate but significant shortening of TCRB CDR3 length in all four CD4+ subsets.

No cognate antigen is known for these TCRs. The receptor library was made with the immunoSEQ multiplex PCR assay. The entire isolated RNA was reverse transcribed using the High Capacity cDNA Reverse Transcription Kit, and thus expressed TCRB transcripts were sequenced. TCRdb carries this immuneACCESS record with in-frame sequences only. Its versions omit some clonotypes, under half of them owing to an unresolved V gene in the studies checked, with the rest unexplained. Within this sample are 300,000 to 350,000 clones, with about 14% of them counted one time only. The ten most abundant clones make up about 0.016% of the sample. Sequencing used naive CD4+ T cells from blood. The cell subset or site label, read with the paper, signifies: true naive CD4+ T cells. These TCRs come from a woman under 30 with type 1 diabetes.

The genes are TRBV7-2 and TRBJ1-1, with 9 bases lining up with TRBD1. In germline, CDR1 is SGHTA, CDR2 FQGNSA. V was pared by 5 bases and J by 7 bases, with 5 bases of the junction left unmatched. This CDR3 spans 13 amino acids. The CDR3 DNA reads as TGTGCCAGCAGCCATGGACAGGGGAATGAAGCTTTCTTT. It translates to CASSHGQGNEAFF.

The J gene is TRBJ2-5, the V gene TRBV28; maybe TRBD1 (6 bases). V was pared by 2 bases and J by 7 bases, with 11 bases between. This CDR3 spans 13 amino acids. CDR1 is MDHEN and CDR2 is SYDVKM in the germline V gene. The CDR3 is CASSLDQGRTQYF. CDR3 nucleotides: TGTGCCAGCAGTTTAGATCAGGGGAGGACCCAGTACTTC.

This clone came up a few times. The CDR3 nucleotides read TGTGCCAGCAGCCCTCCCCTAGCGGGAGGTTCTGGTGAGCAGTTCTTC. This encodes CASSPPLAGGSGEQFF. The chain is built from TRBV2 and TRBJ2-1, with TRBD2 matching over 11 bases. This CDR3 has 16 residues. Germline lookup yields CDR1 SNHLY and CDR2 FYNNEI. V lost 6 bases to trimming and J lost 9 bases; unmatched junction nucleotides: 13.

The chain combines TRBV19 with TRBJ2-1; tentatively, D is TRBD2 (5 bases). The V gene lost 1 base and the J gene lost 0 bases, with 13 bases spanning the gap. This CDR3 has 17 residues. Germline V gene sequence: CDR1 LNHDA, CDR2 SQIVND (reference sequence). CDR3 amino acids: CASSIGRERISYNEQFF. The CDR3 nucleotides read TGTGCCAGTAGTATAGGAAGGGAGCGAATCTCCTACAATGAGCAGTTCTTC.

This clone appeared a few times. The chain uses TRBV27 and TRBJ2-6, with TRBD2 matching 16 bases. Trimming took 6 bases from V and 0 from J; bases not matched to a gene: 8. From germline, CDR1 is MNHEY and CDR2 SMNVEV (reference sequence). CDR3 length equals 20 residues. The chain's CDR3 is CASSPGLAGGVSSGANVLTF. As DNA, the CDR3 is TGTGCCAGCAGCCCGGGACTAGCGGGAGGGGTGAGCTCTGGGGCCAACGTCCTGACTTTC.

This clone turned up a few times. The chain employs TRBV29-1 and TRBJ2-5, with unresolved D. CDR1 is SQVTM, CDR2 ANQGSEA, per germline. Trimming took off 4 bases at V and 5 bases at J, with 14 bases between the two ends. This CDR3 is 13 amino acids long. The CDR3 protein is CSVGATRKETQYF. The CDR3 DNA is TGCAGCGTTGGGGCCACCCGTAAGGAGACCCAGTACTTC.

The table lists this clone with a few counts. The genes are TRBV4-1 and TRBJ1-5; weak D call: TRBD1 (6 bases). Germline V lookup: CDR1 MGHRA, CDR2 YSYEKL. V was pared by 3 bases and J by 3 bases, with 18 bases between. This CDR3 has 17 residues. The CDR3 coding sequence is TGCGCCAGCAGCCAGGGCCGGAGTAAGGGACACAATCAGCCCCAGCATTTT. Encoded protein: CASSQGRSKGHNQPQHF.

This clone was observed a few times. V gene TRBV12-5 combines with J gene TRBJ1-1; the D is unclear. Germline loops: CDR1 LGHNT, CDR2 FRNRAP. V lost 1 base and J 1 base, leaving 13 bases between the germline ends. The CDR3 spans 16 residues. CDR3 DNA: TGTGCTAGTGGTTTGGCCCCCCTGGCCGCGAACACTGAAGCTTTCTTT. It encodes CASGLAPLAANTEAFF.

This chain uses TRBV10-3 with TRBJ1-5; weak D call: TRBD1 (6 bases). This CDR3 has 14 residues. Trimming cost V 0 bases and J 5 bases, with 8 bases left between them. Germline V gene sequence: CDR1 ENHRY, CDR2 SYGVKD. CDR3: CAISESRGDQPQHF. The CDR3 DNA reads TGTGCCATCAGTGAGTCCAGGGGAGATCAGCCCCAGCATTTT.

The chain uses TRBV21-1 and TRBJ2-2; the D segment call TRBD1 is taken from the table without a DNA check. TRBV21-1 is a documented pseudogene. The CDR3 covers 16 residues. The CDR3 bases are TGTGCCAGCTTCCTGACAGGCCCCGGGGACACCGGGGAGCTGTTTTTT. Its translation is CASFLTGPGDTGELFF.

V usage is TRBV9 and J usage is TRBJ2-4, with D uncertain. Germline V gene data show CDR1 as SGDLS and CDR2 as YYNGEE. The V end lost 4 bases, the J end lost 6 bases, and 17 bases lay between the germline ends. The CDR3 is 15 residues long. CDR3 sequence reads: CASSPVGHPLNIQYF. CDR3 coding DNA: TGTGCCAGCAGCCCAGTTGGCCACCCTCTAAACATTCAGTACTTC.

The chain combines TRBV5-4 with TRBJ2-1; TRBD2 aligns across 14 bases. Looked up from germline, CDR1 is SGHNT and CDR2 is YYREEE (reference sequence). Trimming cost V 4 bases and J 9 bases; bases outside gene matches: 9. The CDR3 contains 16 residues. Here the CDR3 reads CASSGGTSGSGGEQFF. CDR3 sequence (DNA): TGTGCCAGCAGCGGCGGGACTAGCGGGAGCGGGGGTGAGCAGTTCTTC.

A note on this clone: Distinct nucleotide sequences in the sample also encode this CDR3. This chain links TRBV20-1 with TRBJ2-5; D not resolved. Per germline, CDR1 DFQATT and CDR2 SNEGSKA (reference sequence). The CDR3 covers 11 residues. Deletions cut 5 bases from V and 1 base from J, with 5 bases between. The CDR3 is CSAGPQETQYF. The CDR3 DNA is TGCAGTGCTGGCCCCCAAGAGACCCAGTACTTC.

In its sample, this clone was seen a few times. The CDR3 nucleotides read TGCGCCAGCAGCCAAATAGGTAGAAAAGCGGGGGAGCAGTTCTTC. This gives the protein CASSQIGRKAGEQFF. The V gene is TRBV4-1, the J gene TRBJ2-1; 7 bases match TRBD2. CDR1 and CDR2 from the germline V gene are MGHRA and YSYEKL. The V gene end was trimmed by 2 bases and the J gene end by 10 bases; junction bases not matched to a gene: 11. The CDR3 length is 15 residues.

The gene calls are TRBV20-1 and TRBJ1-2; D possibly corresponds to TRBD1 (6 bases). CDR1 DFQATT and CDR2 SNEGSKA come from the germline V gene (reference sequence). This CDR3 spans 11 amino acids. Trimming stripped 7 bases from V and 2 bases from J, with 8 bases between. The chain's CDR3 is CSGGQNYGYTF. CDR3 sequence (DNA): TGCAGTGGAGGACAGAACTATGGCTACACCTTC.

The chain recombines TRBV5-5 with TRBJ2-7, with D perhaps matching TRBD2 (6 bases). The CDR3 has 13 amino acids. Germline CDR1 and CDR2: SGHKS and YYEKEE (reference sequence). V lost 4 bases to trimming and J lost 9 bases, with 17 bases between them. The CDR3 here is CASSPGRLPWQYV. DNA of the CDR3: TGTGCCAGCAGCCCGGGGAGGCTCCCGTGGCAGTACGTC.

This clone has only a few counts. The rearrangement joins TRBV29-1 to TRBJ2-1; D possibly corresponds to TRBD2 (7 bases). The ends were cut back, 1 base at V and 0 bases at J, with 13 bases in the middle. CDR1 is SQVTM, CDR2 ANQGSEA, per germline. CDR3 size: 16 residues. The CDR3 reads CSVEGERGGSYNEQFF. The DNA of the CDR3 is TGCAGCGTTGAAGGGGAAAGGGGGGGCTCCTACAATGAGCAGTTCTTC.

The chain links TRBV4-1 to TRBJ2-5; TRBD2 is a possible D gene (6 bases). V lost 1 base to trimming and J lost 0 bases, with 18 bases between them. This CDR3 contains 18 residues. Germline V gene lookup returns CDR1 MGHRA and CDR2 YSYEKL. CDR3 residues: CASSQVILAESYQETQYF. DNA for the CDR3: TGCGCCAGCAGCCAAGTGATCTTAGCGGAGTCGTACCAAGAGACCCAGTACTTC.

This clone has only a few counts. The CDR3 DNA follows: TGTGCCAGCAGCTTGGGACAGTCGTTCACTGAAGCTTTCTTT. It encodes CASSLGQSFTEAFF. The J gene is TRBJ1-1, the V gene TRBV11-2, with TRBD1 matching over 7 bases. The CDR3 has 14 residues. V shed 3 bases and J 4 bases; nucleotides not matched to a gene: 5. From germline, CDR1 is SGHAT and CDR2 FQNNGV. The full variable domain, its missing parts supplied by reference TRBV11-2 and TRBJ1-1, is EAGVAQSPRYKIIEKRQSVAFWCNPISGHATLYWYQQILGQGPKLLIQFQNNGVVDDSQLPKDRFSAERLKGVDSTLKIQPAKLEDSAVYLCASSLGQSFTEAFFGQGTRLTVV.

CDR3 sequence (DNA): TGTGCCACCAGCGGGGGACTAGCGGAGACAGATACGCAGTATTTT. It specifies CATSGGLAETDTQYF. The chain couples TRBV15 to TRBJ2-3; 11 bases are shared with TRBD2. The V gene end was trimmed by 5 bases and the J gene end by 3 bases; junction bases not matched to a gene: 4. The CDR3 loop spans 15 amino acids. In germline, CDR1 is LNHNV, CDR2 YYDKDF (reference sequence).

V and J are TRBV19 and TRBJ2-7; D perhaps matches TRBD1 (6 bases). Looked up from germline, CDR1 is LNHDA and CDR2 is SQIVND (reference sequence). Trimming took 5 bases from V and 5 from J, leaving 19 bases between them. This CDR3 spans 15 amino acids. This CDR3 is CASSSLGAGHHEQYF. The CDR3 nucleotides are TGTGCCAGTAGTTCCTTGGGGGCCGGACACCACGAGCAGTACTTC.

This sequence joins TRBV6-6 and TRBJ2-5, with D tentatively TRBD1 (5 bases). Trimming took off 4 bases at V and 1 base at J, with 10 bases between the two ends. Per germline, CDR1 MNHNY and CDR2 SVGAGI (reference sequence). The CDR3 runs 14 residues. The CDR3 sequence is CASSSLDSQETQYF. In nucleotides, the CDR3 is TGTGCCAGCAGTTCTCTAGACAGCCAAGAGACCCAGTACTTC.

The CDR3 DNA reads as TGTGCCAGTAGCATGGGGGGGACTAGCGGCTCCTACGAGCAGTACTTC. This codes for CASSMGGTSGSYEQYF. The chain carries TRBV19 and TRBJ2-7; 11 bases map to TRBD2. CDR3 length: 16 residues. Germline V lookup: CDR1 LNHDA, CDR2 SQIVND (reference sequence). The V and J ends lost 6 bases and 0 bases, in that order; junction bases with no gene match: 7.

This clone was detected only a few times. CDR3 nucleotides: TGTGCCAGCAGCTTATCGGAGGACTACGAGCAGTACTTC. It encodes CASSLSEDYEQYF. The gene calls are TRBV7-8 and TRBJ2-7, with a possible D match to TRBD2 (5 bases). The V gene's germline CDR1 is SGHVS and CDR2 FQNEAQ. The CDR3 loop spans 13 amino acids. V was shortened by 2 bases and J by 3 bases, with 8 bases between the two germline ends.